These 29 T cell receptor beta chains share one sample of origin, sequenced in a study of T cell responses to AZD1222 COVID-19 vaccine. The table came from immunoSEQ multiplex PCR; TCRdb's copy has only in-frame clones and leaves some out. In the table there are some 110,000 clones, 93% of which are singletons. The source was peripheral blood, collected on day 0 of AZD1222 vaccination. The origin of the receptors is an adult in good health.

This clone was counted once. V gene TRBV30 combines with J gene TRBJ2-1; D not certain. Germline CDR1 GTSNPN, CDR2 SVGIG (reference sequence). This CDR3 is built from 16 residues. Trimming shortened V by 3 bases and J by 0 bases, and 15 bases separated the two germline ends. The CDR3 nucleotides are TGTGCCTGGAGAAAGGTAGCAGCAGGCTCCTACAATGAGCAGTTCTTC. This sequence encodes CAWRKVAAGSYNEQFF. Looking up the rest from reference TRBV30 and TRBJ2-1 gives the full variable domain: SQTIHQWPATLVQPVGSPLSLECTVEGTSNPNLYWYRQAAGRGLQLLFYSVGIGQISSEVPQNLSASRPQDRQFILSSKKLLLSDSGFYLCAWRKVAAGSYNEQFFGPGTRLTVL.

The CDR3 loop is CASSPGGLYGYTF. As DNA, the CDR3 is TGTGCCAGTAGTCCAGGGGGGCTCTATGGCTACACCTTC. This chain uses TRBV19 with TRBJ1-2; 7 bases are shared with TRBD1. The germline V gene encodes CDR1 LNHDA and CDR2 SQIVND (reference sequence). This CDR3 contains 13 residues. Unmatched junction bases numbered 4, after V lost 5 bases and J lost 4 bases.

CDR3 sequence: CASRPRQTINYGYTF. DNA of the CDR3: TGTGCCAGCAGACCCCGACAGACCATTAACTATGGCTACACCTTC. The chain carries TRBV3-1 (or the pseudogene TRBV3-2) and TRBJ1-2; perhaps TRBD1 as D (5 bases). With 6 bases removed from V and 1 base from J, the gap between germline ends came to 15 bases. The CDR3 extends over 15 amino acids. The germline gives CDR1 LGHDT, CDR2 YNNKEL (reference sequence).

This clone was counted once. V usage is TRBV10-3 and J usage is TRBJ2-7, with D perhaps TRBD1 or TRBD2 (6 bases each). This CDR3 has 14 residues. Germline CDR1 and CDR2: ENHRY and SYGVKD. Trimming removed 0 bases at V and 5 bases at J, with 11 bases between. Written as DNA, the CDR3 is TGTGCCATCAGTGAGTCCTCGGGGGCCCACGAGCAGTACTTC. Translated, it gives CAISESSGAHEQYF.

V and J are TRBV7-3 and TRBJ2-7; 8 bases line up with TRBD2. The CDR3 has 13 amino acids. J gave up 6 bases and V 6 bases, and 7 bases lay outside the gene matches. The germline CDR1 and CDR2 sequences are SGHTA and FQGTGA. In nucleotides, the CDR3 is TGTGCCAGCAGTGCAAGCGGGAGAGGCGAGCAGTACTTC. This sequence encodes CASSASGRGEQYF.

V is TRBV5-4 and J is TRBJ2-2; perhaps TRBD2 as D (5 bases). Trimming stripped 3 bases from V and 4 bases from J, with 10 bases between. Germline values: CDR1 SGHNT, CDR2 YYREEE (reference sequence). The CDR3 covers 14 residues. In nucleotides, the CDR3 is TGTGCCAGCAGCTCCTGGAGGAGCACCGGGGAGCTGTTTTTT. Translation gives CASSSWRSTGELFF.

The chain links TRBV29-1 to TRBJ1-1; tentative D call: TRBD1 (5 bases). Trimming took off 2 bases at V and 1 base at J, with 11 bases between the two ends. CDR1 and CDR2 from the germline V gene are SQVTM and ANQGSEA. The CDR3 spans 14 residues. For the CDR3, the DNA is TGCAGCGTTGAACGGAGGGGTGGGAACACTGAAGCTTTCTTT. It translates to CSVERRGGNTEAFF.

This chain uses TRBV6-5 with TRBJ2-3; D unresolved. The V gene lost 8 bases and the J gene lost 2 bases, with 5 bases spanning the gap. CDR1 is MNHEY and CDR2 is SVGAGI in the germline V gene. The CDR3 runs to 11 residues. The CDR3 loop reads CASGNTDTQYF. CDR3 nucleotide sequence: TGTGCCAGCGGAAACACAGATACGCAGTATTTT.

V and J are TRBV6-6 and TRBJ2-5, with a possible D match to TRBD1 (5 bases). V was cut by 5 bases and J by 3 bases, with 13 bases left in between. Germline assignment: CDR1 MNHNY and CDR2 SVGAGI (reference sequence). The CDR3 loop spans 14 amino acids. The CDR3 nucleotides read TGTGCCAGCAGTCCAGGCAGGGCTGAAGAGACCCAGTACTTC. Amino acids: CASSPGRAEETQYF.

V gene TRBV6-1 combines with J gene TRBJ1-5, with 7 nucleotides matching TRBD1. CDR3 length equals 15 residues. The germline gives CDR1 MNHNS, CDR2 SASEGT. V shed 3 bases, J shed 0 bases, and the junction held 2 bases outside the gene matches. As DNA, the CDR3 is TGTGCCAGCAGTGAGACAGGGTATAGCAATCAGCCCCAGCATTTT. Protein product: CASSETGYSNQPQHF.

The chain links TRBV5-1 to TRBJ2-3, with 7 positions matching TRBD1. Germline values: CDR1 SGHRS, CDR2 YFSETQ. Germline trimming cut 0 bases from V and 5 bases from J; bases unmatched to any gene: 6. The CDR3 totals 15 residues. The CDR3 DNA sequence: TGCGCCAGCAGCTTGGTTGCGCCAGGGGGAGATACGCAGTATTTT. Residues: CASSLVAPGGDTQYF.

V is TRBV24-1 and J is TRBJ2-2; 9 nucleotides match TRBD1. With 4 bases clipped from V and 7 bases from J, the junction kept 6 bases outside the gene matches. This CDR3 is built from 15 residues. CDR1 and CDR2 from the germline V gene are KGHDR and SFDVKD. The DNA for the CDR3 is TGTGCCACCAGTGAGCGGACAGGGGCGGTCGGGGAGCTGTTTTTT. Its protein product is CATSERTGAVGELFF.

This rearrangement joins TRBV7-2 to TRBJ2-1, with TRBD1 matching over 7 bases. The CDR3 covers 14 residues. The germline V gene encodes CDR1 SGHTA and CDR2 FQGNSA. Germline trimming cut 1 base from V and 8 bases from J; bases unmatched to any gene: 5. The chain's CDR3 is CASSLVDRVHEQFF. The CDR3 region has the DNA TGTGCCAGCAGCTTAGTTGACAGGGTCCATGAGCAGTTCTTC.

The chain carries TRBV30 and TRBJ1-4, with a possible D match to TRBD1 (6 bases). V was shortened by 3 bases and J by 17 bases, with 19 bases between the two germline ends. Germline loops: CDR1 GTSNPN, CDR2 SVGIG (reference sequence). The CDR3 contains 12 residues. The CDR3 sequence is CAWRKNTGAVFF. The CDR3 region has the DNA TGTGCCTGGAGAAAAAACACGGGGGCCGTTTTTTTT.

This rearrangement joins TRBV5-1 to TRBJ2-3, with a tentative D call TRBD1 (5 bases). Looked up from germline, CDR1 is SGHRS and CDR2 is YFSETQ. V was clipped by 0 bases and J by 6 bases, with 8 bases between them. The CDR3 sequence is 13 residues long. The DNA of the CDR3 is TGCGCCAGCAGCTTGGCAGGGCGGGATACGCAGTATTTT. Amino acids: CASSLAGRDTQYF.

V and J are TRBV5-1 and TRBJ2-2, with TRBD1 matching 8 bases. The germline V gene has CDR1 SGHRS and CDR2 YFSETQ. With 4 bases clipped from V and 4 bases from J, the junction kept 3 bases outside the gene matches. The CDR3 is made up of 14 amino acids. As DNA, the CDR3 is TGCGCCAGCAGCCAGGACAGGGCCACCGGGGAGCTGTTTTTT. Its translation: CASSQDRATGELFF.

The chain employs TRBV3-1 (or the pseudogene TRBV3-2) and TRBJ1-2; D unclear. The germline V and J ends were trimmed by 4 bases and 4 bases, with 16 bases remaining between them. The CDR3 runs to 15 residues. Germline CDR1 and CDR2: LGHDT and YNNKEL (reference sequence). The CDR3 region is CASSPLGSGGYGYTF. The CDR3 region has the DNA TGTGCCAGCAGCCCCTTGGGGTCAGGAGGCTATGGCTACACCTTC.

The chain is built from TRBV5-1 and TRBJ2-7; tentative D call: TRBD2 (5 bases). The CDR3 is 13 residues long. Germline lookup yields CDR1 SGHRS and CDR2 YFSETQ. V dropped 0 bases and J dropped 3 bases, with 7 bases sitting between them. The CDR3 here is CASSLGGFYEQYF. For the CDR3, the DNA is TGCGCCAGCAGCTTGGGCGGGTTCTACGAGCAGTACTTC.

The chain recombines TRBV7-9 with TRBJ1-4, with D maybe TRBD1 (5 bases). In germline, CDR1 is SEHNR, CDR2 FQNEAQ (reference sequence). Between the trimmed V and J ends, which lost 5 bases and 7 bases, there was a span of 17 bases. The CDR3 contains 15 residues. The CDR3 loop is CASSLDSPGSEKLFF. Here the CDR3 DNA reads TGTGCCAGCAGCCTCGACAGCCCAGGTAGTGAAAAACTGTTTTTT.

CDR3 sequence: CASSGAAAGLYEQYF. The DNA for the CDR3 is TGTGCCAGCAGTGGGGCGGCGGCAGGGCTCTACGAGCAGTACTTC. The J gene is TRBJ2-7, the V gene TRBV28; the D gene is possibly TRBD1 (5 bases). Trimming removed 5 bases from V and 3 bases from J, with 17 bases in between. This CDR3 region has 15 residues. The V gene's germline CDR1 is MDHEN and CDR2 SYDVKM.

To note about this clone: The junction departs from the called germline gene at one end, perhaps through a read error. The chain couples TRBV6-5 to TRBJ2-1; possibly TRBD2 for D (5 bases). The CDR3 totals 13 residues. Germline values: CDR1 MNHEY, CDR2 SVGAGI. In DNA, the CDR3 is TGTGCCAGCAGAGCTCCCTTTAGCGCCGGTTCGATCTTC. It codes for CASRAPFSAGSIF.

This clone was observed once. This chain uses TRBV27 with TRBJ1-1; no reliable D call. This CDR3 is 14 amino acids long. Trimming took 7 bases from V and 1 from J, leaving 13 bases between them. Germline-derived CDR1 and CDR2 are MNHEY and SMNVEV (reference sequence). The CDR3 coding sequence is TGTGCCAGCATGCTAGCGACCGCGAACACTGAAGCTTTCTTT. It translates to CASMLATANTEAFF.

The rearrangement uses TRBV29-1 and TRBJ1-2; no firm D call. Trimming took 5 bases from V and 2 from J, leaving 9 bases between them. This CDR3 spans 12 amino acids. Germline-derived CDR1 and CDR2 are SQVTM and ANQGSEA. This CDR3 reads CSVSGINYGYTF. The CDR3 DNA follows: TGCAGCGTTTCCGGGATAAACTATGGCTACACCTTC.

The V call is TRBV7-2, the J call TRBJ2-1; D may be TRBD1 or TRBD2 (5 bases each). The CDR3 runs 13 residues. The germline gives CDR1 SGHTA, CDR2 FQGNSA. The V and J ends lost 6 bases and 5 bases respectively, with 11 bases between them. The CDR3 reads CASRGVRNNEQFF. CDR3 DNA: TGTGCCAGCAGGGGGGTTCGTAACAATGAGCAGTTCTTC.

The CDR3 DNA reads TGTGCCAGTAGTATATGGGGCGGGGCTGAAGCTTTCTTT. Translation gives CASSIWGGAEAFF. This chain uses TRBV19 with TRBJ1-1, with D perhaps TRBD1 (5 bases). Germline-derived CDR1 and CDR2 are LNHDA and SQIVND (reference sequence). The CDR3 contains 13 residues. V shed 2 bases and J shed 6 bases, with 10 bases lying between them.

The J gene is TRBJ2-1, the V gene TRBV27; TRBD1 agrees at 11 bases. Germline V gene data show CDR1 as MNHEY and CDR2 as SMNVEV (reference sequence). The ends lost 10 bases at V and 3 bases at J; junction bases unmatched: 20. The CDR3 has 19 residues. CDR3 protein: CANQLRDRGALNYYNEQFF. The CDR3 DNA reads as TGTGCCAACCAACTCCGGGACAGGGGGGCTTTGAACTACTACAATGAGCAGTTCTTC.

This sequence joins TRBV18 and TRBJ1-5; 7 bases are shared with TRBD1. Germline V CDR1 and CDR2: KGHSH, LQKENI. The CDR3 runs 14 residues. V shed 0 bases and J 7 bases; nucleotides not matched to a gene: 3. CDR3 in amino acids: CASSPPGGGQPQHF. As DNA, the CDR3 is TGTGCCAGCTCACCACCGGGAGGGGGCCAGCCCCAGCATTTT.

J is TRBJ2-3 and V is TRBV7-2; 8 bases match TRBD2. Germline CDR1 is SGHTA and CDR2 is FQGNSA. The CDR3 sequence is 16 residues long. The V gene end was trimmed by 7 bases and the J gene end by 4 bases; junction bases not matched to a gene: 13. Here the CDR3 DNA reads TGTGCCAGCATAGAGAACCCCGCGGGAGGCCCAGATACGCAGTATTTT. Residues: CASIENPAGGPDTQYF.

The rearrangement joins TRBV27 to TRBJ2-7; TRBD1 aligns across 7 bases. The trim removed 5 bases at V and 0 bases at J, leaving 7 bases unmatched. CDR3 length: 15 amino acids. The germline CDR1 and CDR2 sequences are MNHEY and SMNVEV (reference sequence). The CDR3 DNA sequence: TGTGCCAGCAGTCCGCAATGGGACAGCTCCTACGAGCAGTACTTC. Amino acid sequence: CASSPQWDSSYEQYF.